The 23 T cell receptor beta chains below were found in one sample sequenced in a study of blood T cell repertoires in COVID-19. Produced via immunoSEQ multiplex PCR; TCRdb's table is partial and in-frame only. The repertoire holds about 260,000 clones, with approximately 82% as singletons. The sequenced sample was peripheral blood. Receptors were obtained from a woman of 80 years or more with acute or convalescent COVID-19.

This chain links TRBV24-1 with TRBJ2-7, with 7 bases matching TRBD1. The CDR3 loop spans 14 amino acids. Germline V gene data show CDR1 as KGHDR and CDR2 as SFDVKD. V lost 4 bases and J lost 5; bases outside the gene matches: 7. The CDR3: CATSDSYDRDEQYF. CDR3 sequence (DNA): TGTGCCACCAGTGACAGCTATGACAGGGACGAGCAGTACTTC.

This rearrangement joins TRBV7-3 to TRBJ2-1; D call uncertain. Germline V lookup: CDR1 SGHTA, CDR2 FQGTGA. The CDR3 contains 13 residues. V was shortened by 1 base and J by 5 bases, with 6 bases between the two germline ends. The CDR3 sequence: CASSLNSNNEQFF. CDR3 nucleotides: TGTGCCAGCAGCTTAAATTCCAACAATGAGCAGTTCTTC.

The V and J genes are TRBV5-1 and TRBJ2-5; D is unclear. Per germline, CDR1 SGHRS and CDR2 YFSETQ. V dropped 2 bases and J dropped 1 base, with 12 bases sitting between them. The CDR3 length is 15 residues. The CDR3 nucleotides read TGCGCCAGCAGCTTTTCGTCCGACTCCCAAGAGACCCAGTACTTC. It specifies CASSFSSDSQETQYF. The entire variable domain, with the rest obtained from reference TRBV5-1 and TRBJ2-5, is as follows: KAGVTQTPRYLIKTRGQQVTLSCSPISGHRSVSWYQQTPGQGLQFLFEYFSETQRNKGNFPGRFSGRQFSNSRSEMNVSTLELGDSALYLCASSFSSDSQETQYFGPGTRLLVL.

The V gene is TRBV6-6, the J gene TRBJ1-5; unclear D gene. The V end lost 7 bases, the J end lost 12 bases, and 13 bases lay between the germline ends. The CDR3 totals 11 residues. Germline V CDR1 and CDR2: MNHNY, SVGAGI (reference sequence). The CDR3 protein is CASTAGWVQHF. CDR3 DNA sequence: TGTGCCAGCACGGCAGGTTGGGTCCAGCATTTT.

The chain joins TRBV11-2 to TRBJ2-7, with unresolved D. Germline V lookup: CDR1 SGHAT, CDR2 FQNNGV. V lost 1 base and J 6 bases, leaving 10 bases between the germline ends. The CDR3 runs to 13 residues. CDR3 coding DNA: TGTGCCAGCAGCTTAGGGTTGAACGGCGAGCAGTACTTC. Translated: CASSLGLNGEQYF.

The rearrangement links TRBV19 to TRBJ1-1; TRBD1 matches at 8 bases. Trimming removed 3 bases from V and 5 bases from J; junction bases left unmatched: 14. The CDR3 loop spans 17 amino acids. CDR1 and CDR2 from the germline V gene are LNHDA and SQIVND (reference sequence). Here the CDR3 reads CASSIIGGRGRRTEAFF. CDR3 in DNA: TGTGCCAGTAGTATTATTGGGGGCAGGGGGCGCAGGACTGAAGCTTTCTTT.

This clone was recorded once. CDR3 DNA: TGTGCCAGCAGCCTCATCGGGACTAGAAATCACAATGAGCAGTTCTTC. Translation: CASSLIGTRNHNEQFF. This chain joins TRBV7-3 and TRBJ2-1; 8 bases line up with TRBD2. V lost 5 bases to trimming and J lost 5 bases; unmatched junction nucleotides: 11. Germline V lookup: CDR1 SGHTA, CDR2 FQGTGA. The CDR3 has 16 amino acids. Filled out from reference TRBV7-3 and TRBJ2-1, the complete variable domain reads GAGVSQTPSNKVTEKGKYVELRCDPISGHTALYWYRQSLGQGPEFLIYFQGTGAADDSGLPNDRFFAVRPEGSVSTLKIQRTERGDSAVYLCASSLIGTRNHNEQFFGPGTRLTVL.

This rearrangement joins TRBV28 to TRBJ2-7; D is perhaps TRBD2 (6 bases). The CDR3 has 12 amino acids. The V end was cut by 6 bases, the J end by 3 bases, with 9 bases between. CDR1 and CDR2 (germline): MDHEN, SYDVKM. The CDR3 spells CASSGSLYEQYF. The CDR3 bases are TGTGCCAGCAGCGGGAGTCTCTACGAGCAGTACTTC.

V is TRBV7-2 and J is TRBJ1-6, with D possibly matching TRBD1 (5 bases). There are 14 residues in the CDR3. CDR1 is SGHTA, CDR2 FQGNSA, per germline. Trimming cost V 3 bases and J 5 bases, with 8 bases left between them. The CDR3, as DNA: TGTGCCAGCAGCTTTTTGGGGCATAATTCACCCCTCCACTTT. It is translated as CASSFLGHNSPLHF.

The chain combines TRBV6-1 with TRBJ1-1; no clear D gene. The germline V gene encodes CDR1 MNHNS and CDR2 SASEGT. The ends were cut back, 3 bases at V and 2 bases at J, with 13 bases in the middle. The CDR3 runs 15 residues. The DNA for the CDR3 is TGTGCCAGCAGTGACCCCATAGCCAGAAACACTGAAGCTTTCTTT. Protein: CASSDPIARNTEAFF.

This clone occurred once. The chain is built from TRBV24-1 and TRBJ2-7; D uncertain. The CDR3 has 14 amino acids. Trimming took 5 bases from V and 2 from J, leaving 12 bases between them. Looked up from germline, CDR1 is KGHDR and CDR2 is SFDVKD. CDR3 sequence (DNA): TGTGCCACCAGTGCAGCGAATACCCCCTACGAGCAGTACTTC. Protein: CATSAANTPYEQYF.

The V gene is TRBV7-8, the J gene TRBJ2-7; 8 nucleotides align to TRBD1. The junction had 6 bases not matched to a gene; V was cut back by 2 bases and J by 6 bases. The germline CDR1 and CDR2 sequences are SGHVS and FQNEAQ. The CDR3 totals 14 residues. In DNA, the CDR3 is TGTGCCAGCAGCTTACTCGGACAGGGAGGCGAGCAGTACTTC. Encoded protein: CASSLLGQGGEQYF.

V and J are TRBV7-9 and TRBJ2-1; D may be TRBD2 (6 bases). The germline gives CDR1 SEHNR, CDR2 FQNEAQ (reference sequence). This CDR3 is built from 16 residues. The V and J ends lost 1 base and 4 bases respectively, with 14 bases between them. CDR3 sequence: CASSLGAGGSYNEQFF. For the CDR3, the DNA is TGTGCCAGCAGCTTAGGAGCTGGGGGGAGTTACAATGAGCAGTTCTTC. Together with reference TRBV7-9 and TRBJ2-1, the CDR3 gives the full variable domain: DTGVSQNPRHKITKRGQNVTFRCDPISEHNRLYWYRQTLGQGPEFLTYFQNEAQLEKSRLLSDRFSAERPKGSFSTLEIQRTEQGDSAMYLCASSLGAGGSYNEQFFGPGTRLTVL.

The V and J genes are TRBV7-2 and TRBJ2-7, with D tentatively TRBD2 (7 bases). The V gene's germline CDR1 is SGHTA and CDR2 FQGNSA. V lost 6 bases and J lost 6, with 21 bases in between. The length of the CDR3 is 15 residues. This CDR3 reads CASSKEWGGLREQYF. CDR3 bases: TGTGCCAGCAGTAAAGAATGGGGGGGGCTCCGCGAGCAGTACTTC.

This chain uses TRBV7-9 with TRBJ1-2; 7 positions match TRBD1. Germline V gene lookup returns CDR1 SEHNR and CDR2 FQNEAQ (reference sequence). Losses at the gene ends were 5 bases for V and 0 bases for J; bases not matched to a gene: 6. The CDR3 covers 15 residues. The CDR3 loop reads CASSRGGQPNYGYTF. CDR3 sequence (DNA): TGTGCCAGCAGCCGAGGGGGACAGCCTAACTATGGCTACACCTTC.

This chain uses TRBV7-2 with TRBJ2-7; 11 bases are a match to TRBD2. Per germline, CDR1 SGHTA and CDR2 FQGNSA. The CDR3 is made up of 17 amino acids. J gave up 3 bases and V 3 bases, and 10 bases lay outside the gene matches. The CDR3 region has the DNA TGTGCCAGCAGCTTGAGATTAGCGGGAGGGCCGGTCTACGAGCAGTACTTC. Amino acids: CASSLRLAGGPVYEQYF.

This chain links TRBV20-1 with TRBJ1-3, with a tentative D call TRBD1 (6 bases). Trimming left V 3 bases short and J 2 bases short, with 11 bases between. The CDR3 runs 14 residues. CDR1 is DFQATT, CDR2 SNEGSKA, per germline (reference sequence). CDR3 sequence reads: CSASSPGAGNTIYF. CDR3 sequence (DNA): TGCAGTGCTAGTTCCCCAGGGGCTGGAAACACCATATATTTT.

The gene calls are TRBV3-1 (or the pseudogene TRBV3-2) and TRBJ1-2; D perhaps matches TRBD1 (5 bases). Germline CDR1 and CDR2: LGHDT and YNNKEL (reference sequence). The CDR3 covers 15 residues. The ends were cut back, 1 base at V and 1 base at J, with 10 bases in the middle. The CDR3 sequence: CASSQAQGLNYGYTF. DNA of the CDR3: TGTGCCAGCAGCCAAGCGCAGGGACTTAACTATGGCTACACCTTC.

The rearrangement links TRBV29-1 to TRBJ1-1; tentatively, D is TRBD1 (5 bases). V was shortened by 8 bases and J by 6 bases, with 16 bases between the two germline ends. There are 12 residues in the CDR3. The germline V gene has CDR1 SQVTM and CDR2 ANQGSEA. CDR3 nucleotide sequence: TGCAGCATAGAGGCAGGGTCGGCTGAAGCTTTCTTT. Protein product: CSIEAGSAEAFF.

V usage is TRBV7-9 and J usage is TRBJ1-6, with 7 positions matching TRBD1. The CDR3 spans 15 residues. The ends lost 5 bases at V and 2 bases at J; junction bases unmatched: 3. The V gene's germline CDR1 is SEHNR and CDR2 FQNEAQ (reference sequence). The CDR3 region has the DNA TGTGCCAGCAGCGCCGGGACAGCCTATAATTCACCCCTCCACTTT. Protein product: CASSAGTAYNSPLHF.

The V call is TRBV6-2 or TRBV6-3, the J call TRBJ2-2; 7 bases are a match to TRBD1. The CDR3 runs 14 residues. Unmatched junction bases numbered 2, after V lost 6 bases and J lost 1 base. The germline CDR1 and CDR2 sequences are MNHEY and SVGEGT. CDR3 in amino acids: CASSRTGNTGELFF. In DNA form, the CDR3 reads TGTGCCAGCAGCCGGACAGGGAACACCGGGGAGCTGTTTTTT.

The chain combines TRBV28 with TRBJ2-1, with 9 positions matching TRBD1. Germline loops: CDR1 MDHEN, CDR2 SYDVKM. The ends lost 3 bases at V and 0 bases at J; junction bases unmatched: 3. This CDR3 is built from 16 residues. The CDR3 spells CASSFGQGSSYNEQFF. The CDR3 DNA is TGTGCCAGCAGTTTCGGACAGGGGAGCTCCTACAATGAGCAGTTCTTC.

V gene TRBV5-4 combines with J gene TRBJ2-1; 9 bases match TRBD1. The germline V gene has CDR1 SGHNT and CDR2 YYREEE (reference sequence). The CDR3 is made up of 15 amino acids. The junction had 6 bases not matched to a gene; V was cut back by 4 bases and J by 4 bases. The CDR3 is CASSPGQGKYNEQFF. The CDR3 DNA reads TGTGCCAGCAGCCCGGGACAGGGAAAATACAATGAGCAGTTCTTC.